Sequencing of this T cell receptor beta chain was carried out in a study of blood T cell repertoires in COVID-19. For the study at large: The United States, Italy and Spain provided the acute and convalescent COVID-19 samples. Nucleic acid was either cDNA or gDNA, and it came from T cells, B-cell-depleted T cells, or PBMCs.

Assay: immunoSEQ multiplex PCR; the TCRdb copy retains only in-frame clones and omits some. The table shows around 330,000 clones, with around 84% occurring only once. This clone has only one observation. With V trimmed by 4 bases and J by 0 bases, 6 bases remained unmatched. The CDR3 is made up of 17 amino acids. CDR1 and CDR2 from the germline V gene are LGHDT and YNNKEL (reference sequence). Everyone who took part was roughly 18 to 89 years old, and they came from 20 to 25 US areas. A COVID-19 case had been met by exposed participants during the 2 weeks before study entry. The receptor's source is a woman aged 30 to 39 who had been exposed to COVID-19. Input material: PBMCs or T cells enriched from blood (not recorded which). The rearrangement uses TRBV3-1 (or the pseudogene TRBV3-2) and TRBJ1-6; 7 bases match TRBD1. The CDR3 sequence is CASSPRDSSSYNSPLHF. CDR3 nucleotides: TGTGCCAGCAGCCCCCGGGACAGCAGCTCCTATAATTCACCCCTCCACTTT.